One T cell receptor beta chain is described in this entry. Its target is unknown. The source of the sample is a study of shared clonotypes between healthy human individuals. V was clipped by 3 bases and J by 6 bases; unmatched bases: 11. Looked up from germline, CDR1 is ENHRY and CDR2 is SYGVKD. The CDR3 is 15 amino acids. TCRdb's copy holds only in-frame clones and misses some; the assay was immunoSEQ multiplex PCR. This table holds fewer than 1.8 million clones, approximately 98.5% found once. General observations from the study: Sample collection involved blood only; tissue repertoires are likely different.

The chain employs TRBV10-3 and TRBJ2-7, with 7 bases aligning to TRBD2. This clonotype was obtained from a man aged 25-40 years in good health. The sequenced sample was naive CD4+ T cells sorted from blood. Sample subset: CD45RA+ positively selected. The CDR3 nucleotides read TGTGCCATCAGTGAACCCCAATGGGGGGGGGTCGAGCAGTACTTC. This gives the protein CAISEPQWGGVEQYF.